This T cell receptor (beta chain) stems from a study of blood T cell repertoires in COVID-19. Looking at the study overall: Samples came from the United States, Italy and Spain, spanning acute and convalescent COVID-19. Nucleic acid was either cDNA or gDNA, and it came from T cells, B-cell-depleted T cells, or PBMCs.

In the original processing: Estimated nucleated cell counts came from reference gene primer amplification. The method was immunoSEQ multiplex PCR; TCRdb's version includes in-frame clones alone and lacks a portion of them. The V and J calls and clone size are taken from that table; D and trimming were inferred from the DNA. The sample has roughly 50,000 clones; more than 80% are singletons. Trimming left V 1 base short and J 3 bases short, with 18 bases between. The CDR3 runs 18 residues. Looked up from germline, CDR1 is LNHNV and CDR2 is YYDKDF (reference sequence). This receptor was taken from a man aged 55 to 69 with acute or convalescent COVID-19. Sequencing was carried out using peripheral blood. The chain is built from TRBV15 and TRBJ1-4, with a weak D call TRBD1 (6 bases). CDR3: CATSRAPYRAAANEKLFF. The CDR3 region has the DNA TGTGCCACCAGCAGAGCCCCATACAGGGCCGCAGCTAATGAAAAACTGTTTTTT.